The TCR beta chain under discussion was sequenced for a study of tumor-infiltrating lymphocytes in primary liver carcinoma. Germline CDR1 GTSNPN, CDR2 SVGIG (reference sequence). Trimming took off 6 bases at V and 3 bases at J, with 12 bases between the two ends. The CDR3 is made up of 12 amino acids. A primer in the constant region served to generate TCR beta cDNA from 450 to 600 ng of total RNA. Three-round nested multiplex PCR performed with slightly modified ARM-PCR produced the TCR beta libraries. Investigators reported that the first two PCR rounds, at 10 cycles each, used TRBV1-TRBV30 forward primers with a C-beta reverse primer. MiXCR was run by TCRdb on the multiplex PCR reads, yielding one entry per CDR3 protein. In the table there are 330,000 or so distinct CDR3 sequences, around 60% of which are singletons. Study findings and constraints: Less overlap was seen in tumor-adjacent and tumor-blood pairs than in tumor region pairs.

Unsorted whole blood served as the source of blood RNA, and germline DNA was extracted as well. This clonotype has only one observation. Its antigen is as yet unknown. A single base separates this from a much larger clone, so it may be a read error. The specimen was peripheral blood. This TCR derives from a man in his forties or fifties with primary liver carcinoma and hepatitis B virus infection. V gene TRBV30 combines with J gene TRBJ2-7; maybe TRBD2 (6 bases). The CDR3 DNA reads TGTGCCTGTTCGCTCGGGAGCTACGAGCAGTACTTC. This codes for CACSLGSYEQYF.